The 28 T cell receptor beta chains given below trace back to one sample, sequenced in a study of sequential checkpoint blockade in melanoma. Noted treatment: randomized to nivolumab then ipilimumab (arm A) or the reverse (arm B). Method: immunoSEQ multiplex PCR; TCRdb's copy keeps in-frame clones and lacks some. This sample has 31,000 or so clones; 75% to 90% occur once, and the top ten carry around 23%. The sequenced sample was CD8+ T cells sorted from blood (inferred from file names), obtained from a patient given nivolumab and ipilimumab in sequence. These TCRs come from a human donor with melanoma.

This clone was detected once. The CDR3 loop is CSARRQGSYTF. CDR3 nucleotide sequence: TGCAGTGCTAGGAGGCAGGGTAGCTACACCTTC. The chain has TRBV20-1 and TRBJ1-2; D might be TRBD1 (5 bases). The CDR3 sequence is 11 residues long. The V gene lost 3 bases and the J gene lost 9 bases, with 11 bases spanning the gap. The germline CDR1 and CDR2 sequences are DFQATT and SNEGSKA (reference sequence).

This CDR3 is CASSPGLAGVNTGELFF. CDR3 sequence (DNA): TGCGCCAGCAGCCCAGGACTAGCGGGGGTAAACACCGGGGAGCTGTTTTTT. V and J are TRBV4-3 and TRBJ2-2, with TRBD2 identical over 13 bases. The V and J ends lost 4 bases and 2 bases, in that order; junction bases with no gene match: 4. In germline, CDR1 is LGHNA, CDR2 YSLEER. The CDR3 covers 17 residues.

This chain links TRBV11-2 with TRBJ2-7, with a possible D match to TRBD2 (5 bases). V was pared by 1 base and J by 5 bases, with 12 bases between. Per the germline V gene, CDR1 is SGHAT and CDR2 is FQNNGV. This CDR3 is 14 amino acids long. Here the CDR3 reads CASSLVGGMDEQYF. For the CDR3, the DNA is TGTGCCAGCAGCTTAGTTGGAGGAATGGACGAGCAGTACTTC.

This clone was observed a few times. The rearrangement joins TRBV7-6 to TRBJ2-7, with D perhaps TRBD2 (5 bases). Deletions cut 5 bases from V and 0 bases from J, with 17 bases between. Germline CDR1 SGHVS, CDR2 FNYEAQ. CDR3 length equals 16 residues. For the CDR3, the DNA is TGTGCCAGCAGCGTGGGCATCGGGATCAACTCCTACGAGCAGTACTTC. Protein product: CASSVGIGINSYEQYF.

This clone was observed once. The chain carries TRBV2 and TRBJ2-1, with D maybe TRBD2 (5 bases). The CDR3 is 13 residues long. Germline CDR1 and CDR2: SNHLY and FYNNEI. Trimming stripped 6 bases from V and 5 bases from J, with 11 bases between. The CDR3 is CASRPDWDNEQFF. DNA of the CDR3: TGTGCCAGCAGGCCGGACTGGGACAATGAGCAGTTCTTC.

The J gene is TRBJ2-7, the V gene TRBV6-4; tentative D call: TRBD2 (6 bases). V lost 2 bases and J 3 bases, leaving 17 bases between the germline ends. The germline gives CDR1 MRHNA, CDR2 SNTAGT. This CDR3 contains 16 residues. CDR3 nucleotides: TGTGCCAGCAGTGACCCCGGGGGACGGGCTTACTACGAGCAGTACTTC. It is translated as CASSDPGGRAYYEQYF.

This chain joins TRBV5-6 and TRBJ2-3, with TRBD1 matching over 9 bases. Germline-derived CDR1 and CDR2 are SGHDT and YYEEEE. This CDR3 spans 17 amino acids. After removal of 3 bases from V and 2 bases from J, the junction contained 10 bases not matched to a gene. In DNA form, the CDR3 reads TGTGCCAGCAGCTCACCCGGCGGGACAGGGCACACAGATACGCAGTATTTT. Its translation: CASSSPGGTGHTDTQYF.

The chain employs TRBV28 and TRBJ1-2, with a possible D match to TRBD1 (5 bases). The V gene's germline CDR1 is MDHEN and CDR2 SYDVKM. Trimming removed 6 bases from V and 4 bases from J, with 18 bases in between. The CDR3 totals 15 residues. CDR3 in amino acids: CASSGDGALIYGYTF. In DNA, the CDR3 is TGTGCCAGCAGCGGCGATGGGGCCCTTATCTATGGCTACACCTTC.

The chain recombines TRBV28 with TRBJ2-1; D possibly corresponds to TRBD1 (6 bases). V was clipped by 3 bases and J by 4 bases, with 10 bases between them. CDR3 length: 14 amino acids. Germline-derived CDR1 and CDR2 are MDHEN and SYDVKM. The CDR3 region is CASSFEDRYNEQFF. The CDR3 region has the DNA TGTGCCAGCAGTTTTGAGGACAGATACAATGAGCAGTTCTTC.

V is TRBV13 and J is TRBJ2-7; 10 bases are a match to TRBD1. Trimming took 5 bases from V and 2 from J; bases not matched to a gene: 9. The V gene's germline CDR1 is PRHDT and CDR2 FYEKMQ (reference sequence). The CDR3 consists of 16 residues. The CDR3 bases are TGTGCCAGCAGCCTCCGACAGGGGGCTCAGCCCTACGAGCAGTACTTC. As protein: CASSLRQGAQPYEQYF. The whole variable domain, filled in from reference TRBV13 and TRBJ2-7, reads AAGVIQSPRHLIKEKRETATLKCYPIPRHDTVYWYQQGPGQDPQFLISFYEKMQSDKGSIPDRFSAQQFSDYHSELNMSSLELGDSALYFCASSLRQGAQPYEQYFGPGTRLTVT.

V usage is TRBV20-1 and J usage is TRBJ2-7, with D unclear. The germline V and J ends were trimmed by 3 bases and 6 bases, with 6 bases remaining between them. In germline, CDR1 is DFQATT, CDR2 SNEGSKA (reference sequence). This CDR3 is 10 amino acids long. CDR3 nucleotide sequence: TGCAGTGCTAGTTCCATCGAGCAGTACTTC. It codes for CSASSIEQYF.

The rearrangement links TRBV28 to TRBJ2-5; D not certain. CDR1 is MDHEN, CDR2 SYDVKM, per germline. This CDR3 is built from 16 residues. The V end was cut by 5 bases, the J end by 2 bases, with 18 bases between. CDR3 bases: TGTGCCAGCAGTCCCCCTACGGAGCCCCAACAAGAGACCCAGTACTTC. This codes for CASSPPTEPQQETQYF.

This sequence joins TRBV6-6 and TRBJ2-7, with D maybe TRBD1 (5 bases). This CDR3 is 12 amino acids long. CDR1 is MNHNY and CDR2 is SVGAGI in the germline V gene (reference sequence). The V end was cut by 8 bases, the J end by 0 bases, with 8 bases between. CDR3 sequence: CASGTGSYEQYF. In nucleotides, the CDR3 is TGTGCCAGCGGAACAGGCTCCTACGAGCAGTACTTC.

The rearrangement uses TRBV28 and TRBJ2-7, with 9 bases that match TRBD1. Germline V gene sequence: CDR1 MDHEN, CDR2 SYDVKM. V shed 9 bases, J shed 5 bases, and the junction held 11 bases outside the gene matches. The CDR3 is 14 residues long. The DNA of the CDR3 is TGTGCCAGTAGCTCCGGGACAGGGTGGAACGAGCAGTACTTC. Translation gives CASSSGTGWNEQYF.

V is TRBV7-9 and J is TRBJ2-2, with TRBD1 matching over 10 bases. The CDR3 loop spans 13 amino acids. Losses at the gene ends were 11 bases for V and 7 bases for J; bases not matched to a gene: 7. In germline, CDR1 is SEHNR, CDR2 FQNEAQ (reference sequence). CDR3 protein: CAGHGQGGGELFF. The CDR3 coding sequence is TGTGCCGGACATGGACAGGGGGGCGGGGAGCTGTTTTTT.

The J gene is TRBJ1-5, the V gene TRBV6-6, with D possibly matching TRBD1 (6 bases). CDR1 is MNHNY, CDR2 SVGAGI, per germline (reference sequence). There are 14 residues in the CDR3. V was cut by 2 bases and J by 3 bases, with 8 bases left in between. CDR3 amino acids: CASSYDRFNQPQHF. CDR3 sequence (DNA): TGTGCCAGCAGTTACGACAGGTTCAATCAGCCCCAGCATTTT.

The chain is built from TRBV7-9 and TRBJ2-1; TRBD2 agrees at 9 bases. The CDR3 length is 16 residues. Trimming removed 1 base from V and 3 bases from J; junction bases left unmatched: 4. CDR1 and CDR2 from the germline V gene are SEHNR and FQNEAQ (reference sequence). The CDR3 DNA is TGTGCCAGCAGCTTAGATCCAGCGGGAGGCTACAATGAGCAGTTCTTC. Protein sequence: CASSLDPAGGYNEQFF.

V and J are TRBV7-9 and TRBJ2-7, with D possibly being TRBD2 (5 bases). This CDR3 spans 13 amino acids. V lost 5 bases and J lost 3, with 11 bases in between. The germline V gene has CDR1 SEHNR and CDR2 FQNEAQ (reference sequence). The DNA for the CDR3 is TGTGCCAGCAGCGAGGGTGTTGGCTACGAGCAGTACTTC. It translates to CASSEGVGYEQYF.

The chain recombines TRBV19 with TRBJ1-1; 11 positions agree with TRBD1. The germline gives CDR1 LNHDA, CDR2 SQIVND (reference sequence). The CDR3 totals 14 residues. Losses at the gene ends were 3 bases for V and 11 bases for J; bases not matched to a gene: 8. CDR3 loop: CASSIRDRGVGAFF. The CDR3 DNA reads TGTGCCAGTAGTATCCGGGACAGGGGGGTCGGGGCTTTCTTT.

The chain employs TRBV29-1 and TRBJ2-6, with D tentatively TRBD1 (5 bases). The CDR3 loop spans 14 amino acids. V dropped 3 bases and J dropped 3 bases, with 9 bases sitting between them. Germline CDR1 SQVTM, CDR2 ANQGSEA. The CDR3 region has the DNA TGCAGCGTTGAGGACACACTTGGGGCCAACGTCCTGACTTTC. Translated: CSVEDTLGANVLTF.

Worth noting for this clone: The identical CDR3 is also encoded by other nucleotide sequences in the sample. The chain combines TRBV7-9 with TRBJ1-5; TRBD1 agrees at 7 bases. The germline V gene has CDR1 SEHNR and CDR2 FQNEAQ (reference sequence). V lost 5 bases and J lost 1; bases outside the gene matches: 5. This CDR3 spans 15 amino acids. The DNA of the CDR3 is TGTGCCAGCAGCCCTCCGGGACAGAGCAATCAGCCCCAGCATTTT. Encoded protein: CASSPPGQSNQPQHF.

The gene calls are TRBV25-1 and TRBJ2-5; no firm D call. This CDR3 is built from 15 residues. Between the trimmed V and J ends, which lost 3 bases and 1 base, there was a span of 12 bases. The germline CDR1 and CDR2 sequences are MGHDK and SYGVNS. The CDR3 loop is CASSDWRNLQETQYF. CDR3 DNA: TGTGCCAGCAGTGATTGGAGAAACCTCCAAGAGACCCAGTACTTC.

The chain recombines TRBV4-3 with TRBJ2-3; 7 nucleotides align to TRBD2. This CDR3 region has 17 residues. The germline V gene encodes CDR1 LGHNA and CDR2 YSLEER. V shed 4 bases, J shed 0 bases, and the junction held 10 bases outside the gene matches. The CDR3 DNA is TGCGCCAGCAGCCGCACCGGGACTACATATAGCACAGATACGCAGTATTTT. It is translated as CASSRTGTTYSTDTQYF.

V is TRBV10-1 and J is TRBJ2-7; D is possibly TRBD2 (5 bases). Looked up from germline, CDR1 is WNHNN and CDR2 is SYGVQD (reference sequence). The CDR3 loop spans 14 amino acids. V lost 3 bases to trimming and J lost 4 bases, with 13 bases between them. CDR3 sequence (DNA): TGCGCCAGCAGTGATACCGGGAATTCATACGAGCAGTACTTC. Its protein is CASSDTGNSYEQYF.

This chain links TRBV28 with TRBJ1-4; TRBD1 matches 8 bases. Germline assignment: CDR1 MDHEN and CDR2 SYDVKM. This CDR3 spans 16 amino acids. The V and J ends lost 3 bases and 10 bases, in that order; junction bases with no gene match: 13. CDR3 loop: CASSLRDRGSFAKLFF. The CDR3 coding sequence is TGTGCCAGCAGTTTGAGAGACAGGGGAAGTTTTGCAAAACTGTTTTTT.

V and J are TRBV2 and TRBJ2-5; possibly TRBD2 for D (6 bases). The CDR3 runs 13 residues. Trimming removed 4 bases at V and 5 bases at J, with 11 bases between. Per germline, CDR1 SNHLY and CDR2 FYNNEI. Here the CDR3 DNA reads TGTGCCAGCAGTGTGGAGGGTTGGGAGACCCAGTACTTC. It encodes CASSVEGWETQYF.

V usage is TRBV28 and J usage is TRBJ2-7; D gene unclear. Trimming took off 7 bases at V and 0 bases at J, with 10 bases between the two ends. CDR3 length equals 13 residues. Germline-derived CDR1 and CDR2 are MDHEN and SYDVKM. The CDR3 sequence is CASMGLTSYEQYF. CDR3 DNA: TGTGCCAGCATGGGCCTGACCTCCTACGAGCAGTACTTC.

The CDR3 coding sequence is TGTGCCATCAGTGACCCCGGGAATAGGGTCGAGCAGTACTTC. Translated: CAISDPGNRVEQYF. This chain connects TRBV10-3 to TRBJ2-7, with TRBD2 as a possible D gene (5 bases). Trimming cost V 3 bases and J 6 bases, with 15 bases left between them. The V gene's germline CDR1 is ENHRY and CDR2 SYGVKD. The CDR3 has 14 amino acids.